This is a list of T cell receptor beta chains from one sample in a study of CD8 T cell repertoires and HIV-1 epitope variants. These receptors have no identified antigens. Produced via immunoSEQ multiplex PCR; TCRdb's table is partial and in-frame only. The sample holds roughly 4,000 clones, about 64% seen once. The sequenced sample was cultured CD8+ T cells derived from PBMCs. The receptors were sampled from a male donor with HIV. Each CDR3 is given with its conserved first and last residue. A D gene is named only where the DNA matches it firmly. Not all rows give a size; the values are once, few, many and, for expanded clones, a class.

v_gene: TRBV13; abundance: few; j_gene: TRBJ2-3; d_gene: NA; CDR3aa: CASLGGGVTDTQYF; CDR3nt: TGTGCCAGTCTGGGCGGGGGCGTCACAGATACGCAGTATTTT
v_gene: TRBV7-3; abundance: once; j_gene: TRBJ2-7; d_gene: TRBD1; CDR3aa: CASSLGQYLREQYF; CDR3nt: TGTGCCAGCAGCTTGGGACAGTACCTTCGTGAGCAGTACTTC
v_gene: TRBV10-2; abundance: NA; j_gene: TRBJ2-6; d_gene: NA; CDR3aa: CASSEMFSGANVLTF; CDR3nt: TGCGCCAGCAGTGAGATGTTCTCTGGGGCCAACGTCCTGACTTTC
v_gene: TRBV27; abundance: NA; j_gene: TRBJ1-4; d_gene: NA; CDR3aa: CASSRTGTHNEKLFF; CDR3nt: TGTGCCAGCAGCCGTACCGGGACCCATAATGAAAAACTGTTTTTT
v_gene: TRBV19; abundance: NA; j_gene: TRBJ2-3; d_gene: NA; CDR3aa: CASSARTDSTDTQYF; CDR3nt: TGTGCCAGTAGTGCAAGGACAGATAGCACAGATACGCAGTATTTT
v_gene: TRBV11-1; abundance: NA; j_gene: TRBJ2-7; d_gene: TRBD1; CDR3aa: CASSLQGAYEQYF; CDR3nt: TGTGCCAGCAGCTTACAGGGGGCCTACGAGCAGTACTTC
v_gene: TRBV5-1; abundance: NA; j_gene: TRBJ1-1; d_gene: NA; CDR3aa: CASSLAFSGSNTEAFF; CDR3nt: TGCGCCAGCAGCTTGGCCTTCTCTGGGTCGAACACTGAAGCTTTCTTT
v_gene: TRBV28; abundance: NA; j_gene: TRBJ1-1; d_gene: NA; CDR3aa: CASSPSTEYKNTEAFF; CDR3nt: TGTGCCAGCAGTCCCTCAACGGAGTATAAGAACACTGAAGCTTTCTTT
v_gene: TRBV19; abundance: NA; j_gene: TRBJ2-7; d_gene: NA; CDR3aa: CASSPAWAGGEQYF; CDR3nt: TGTGCCAGTAGTCCGGCCTGGGCCGGGGGAGAGCAGTACTTC
v_gene: TRBV27; abundance: NA; j_gene: TRBJ2-1; d_gene: NA; CDR3aa: CASSLRNEQFF; CDR3nt: TGTGCCAGCAGCTTGCGGAATGAGCAGTTCTTC
v_gene: TRBV13; abundance: once; j_gene: TRBJ2-7; d_gene: NA; CDR3aa: CASSLVLGAYEQYF; CDR3nt: TGTGCCAGCAGCTTAGTTCTGGGGGCCTACGAGCAGTACTTC
v_gene: TRBV7-8; abundance: medium-sized; j_gene: TRBJ2-7; d_gene: TRBD1; CDR3aa: CASSETGGEQYF; CDR3nt: TGTGCCAGCAGCGAAACAGGGGGCGAGCAGTACTTC
v_gene: TRBV6-1; abundance: NA; j_gene: TRBJ1-4; d_gene: NA; CDR3aa: CASRNRGNEKLFF; CDR3nt: TGTGCCAGCAGAAATAGGGGAAATGAAAAACTGTTTTTT
v_gene: TRBV4-2; abundance: large; j_gene: TRBJ1-1; d_gene: NA; CDR3aa: CASSQVNTEAFF; CDR3nt: TGTGCCAGCAGCCAAGTGAACACTGAAGCTTTCTTT
v_gene: TRBV4-2; abundance: NA; j_gene: TRBJ2-7; d_gene: TRBD1; CDR3aa: CASSQGQGSEQYF; CDR3nt: TGTGCCAGCAGCCAGGGACAGGGGAGCGAGCAGTACTTC
v_gene: TRBV6-1; abundance: NA; j_gene: TRBJ2-1; d_gene: TRBD1; CDR3aa: CASTSQGAGEQFF; CDR3nt: TGTGCCAGCACCTCCCAGGGGGCTGGTGAGCAGTTCTTC
v_gene: TRBV7-7; abundance: NA; j_gene: TRBJ2-7; d_gene: TRBD1; CDR3aa: CASSLGQGIAYEQYF; CDR3nt: TGTGCCAGCAGCTTAGGACAGGGTATCGCCTACGAGCAGTACTTC
v_gene: TRBV19; abundance: NA; j_gene: TRBJ1-3; d_gene: NA; CDR3aa: CASSISLTGTSGNTIYF; CDR3nt: TGTGCCAGTAGTATATCCCTTACAGGAACCTCTGGAAACACCATATATTTT
v_gene: TRBV7-9; abundance: NA; j_gene: TRBJ2-2; d_gene: NA; CDR3aa: CALWAGGTGELFF; CDR3nt: TGTGCCTTGTGGGCAGGGGGGACCGGGGAGCTGTTTTTT
v_gene: TRBV15; abundance: once; j_gene: TRBJ1-2; d_gene: NA; CDR3aa: CATSRDRRETQVYGYTF; CDR3nt: TGTGCCACCAGCAGAGATCGGAGAGAGACCCAGGTCTATGGCTACACCTTC
v_gene: TRBV4-2; abundance: few; j_gene: TRBJ2-1; d_gene: TRBD2; CDR3aa: CASSQEGPDTSGANEQFF; CDR3nt: TGTGCCAGCAGCCAAGAGGGGCCAGACACTAGCGGGGCCAATGAGCAGTTCTTC
v_gene: TRBV27; abundance: NA; j_gene: TRBJ2-5; d_gene: NA; CDR3aa: CASSHTRTVGETQYF; CDR3nt: TGTGCCAGCAGCCACACCCGGACGGTTGGCGAGACCCAGTACTTC
v_gene: TRBV30; abundance: NA; j_gene: TRBJ1-2; d_gene: TRBD1; CDR3aa: CAWSATGEGYTF; CDR3nt: TGTGCCTGGAGTGCGACAGGGGAAGGCTACACCTTC
v_gene: TRBV29-1; abundance: NA; j_gene: TRBJ1-2; d_gene: NA; CDR3aa: CSVEAPSRNGYTF; CDR3nt: TGCAGCGTTGAAGCTCCGAGTCGGAATGGCTACACCTTC
v_gene: TRBV5-1; abundance: NA; j_gene: TRBJ1-4; d_gene: TRBD1; CDR3aa: CASRQGGNEKLFF; CDR3nt: TGCGCCAGCCGACAGGGAGGGAATGAAAAACTGTTTTTT
v_gene: TRBV19; abundance: medium-sized; j_gene: TRBJ2-7; d_gene: NA; CDR3aa: CASSISSGAYEQYF; CDR3nt: TGTGCCAGTAGTATCTCGTCGGGGGCTTACGAGCAGTACTTC
v_gene: TRBV13; abundance: NA; j_gene: TRBJ1-2; d_gene: NA; CDR3aa: CASSLQGLPNYGYTF; CDR3nt: TGTGCCAGCAGCTTACAGGGGCTTCCCAACTATGGCTACACCTTC
v_gene: TRBV6-5; abundance: NA; j_gene: TRBJ2-5; d_gene: NA; CDR3aa: CASRSTDDQETQYF; CDR3nt: TGTGCCAGCAGAAGTACGGATGACCAAGAGACCCAGTACTTC
v_gene: TRBV30; abundance: NA; j_gene: TRBJ1-5; d_gene: NA; CDR3aa: CAWSKGSGQPQHF; CDR3nt: TGTGCCTGGAGTAAGGGGTCTGGCCAGCCCCAGCATTTT
v_gene: TRBV18; abundance: NA; j_gene: TRBJ2-1; d_gene: TRBD2; CDR3aa: CASSPSTSGRGEQFF; CDR3nt: TGTGCCAGCTCACCGAGTACTAGCGGGAGAGGTGAGCAGTTCTTC
v_gene: TRBV4-1; abundance: NA; j_gene: TRBJ2-1; d_gene: TRBD2; CDR3aa: CASSQDRLAGGNEQFF; CDR3nt: TGCGCCAGCAGCCAAGATAGACTAGCGGGGGGAAATGAGCAGTTCTTC